Described below is a single T cell receptor beta chain sequence and its context. What this receptor recognizes is not known. No quality values exist for individual bases; no much larger clone is one base distant. These data belong to a study of shared T cell receptors in the human thymus (dated by TCRdb to the early 2020s). Some background on the complete study: The study investigated the way shared, self-reactive T-cell receptor alpha chains are produced in the human thymus.

The library came from the immunoSEQ multiplex PCR assay. As stored in TCRdb, this immuneACCESS dataset retains in-frame rearrangements with V and J assigned. A fraction of the clones does not appear; measured against another copy, unresolved V genes explain less than half of the discrepancy, and the remainder lacks a known reason. Across this sample there are 500,000 to 550,000 clones, with 75% to 85% seen only once. The biggest ten clones account for about 0.013% of the sample. These same data were also listed under a study on human thymus T cells. Looking at the second paper: Donors were immunologically healthy infants undergoing open corrective cardiac surgery for congenital heart defects in Finland. Thymus tissue was obtained as surgical resects removed during corrective cardiac surgery. V and J gene segment usage appeared biased in both thymic and peripheral blood repertoires. The related research found that thymic TCR repertoires overlapped highly between unrelated individuals. The study characterized TCR alpha and beta repertoires from eight infant thymus samples and a few related peripheral blood samples. The cohort included several male and a couple of female infants, with donor ages spanning 7 to 244 days. Thymocytes were released mechanically from tissue and stored at -70 °C as pellets of 10-30 million cells. A QIAsymphony instrument was used to extract genomic DNA from the frozen cell pellets. The immunoSEQ multiplex PCR assay was used to amplify the TCRB and TCRAD loci from a standardized quantity of quality-controlled genomic DNA. The V(D)J region was spanned by amplicons of a length sufficient to cover the CDR3 and to identify V and J genes. The amplicons were sequenced on an Illumina platform via the commercial immunoSEQ service. Corrections for primer bias and sequencing errors followed previously described methods, while TCRAD and TCRB definitions were based on the IMGT database. Analysis of the repertoires was done with immunoSEQ Analyzer 3.0 and VDJTools and included basic statistics, V/J segment usage, diversity estimates, rarefaction and pairwise overlap. Chao1, ChaoE, Efron-Thisted, Shannon and inverse Simpson indices were used to estimate diversity, which was also estimated on datasets down-sampled to the smallest sample. For repertoire overlap, CDR3 nucleotide sequence, V gene and J gene had to match strictly, and clustering was done by Jaccard-based multidimensional scaling. On average, thymus samples gave 750,000 to 1,000,000 unique TCRB clonotypes, whereas blood samples gave 75,000 to 85,000.

The sequencing sample was made of thymocytes. The clonotype comes from a boy younger than two with a congenital heart defect. Donor details come from another sample of the same person, matched by shared clones.

The DNA sequence is given as TGCGCCAGCAGCTTGGAAACTGACCCAACGACTAGCGGGAGTAGGACCTACGAGCAGTACTTC. Translated, it reads CASSLETDPTTSGSRTYEQYF. This chain joins TRBV5-1 to TRBJ2-7, and TRBD2 aligns with 12 junction nucleotides. The germline V gene sets CDR1 to SGHRS and CDR2 to YFSETQ. The CDR3, from cysteine to phenylalanine, totals 21 residues. Just CDR3 DNA is preserved here, 63 bases in frame from base 1. The germline V end is reduced by 0 bases and the J end by 2 bases; junction bases left unmatched: 18.